The TCR beta chain described here comes from a study of cytomegalovirus exposure and HLA in healthy donors. This clone was seen once. Researchers ran the PCR with 60 Vbeta and 13 Jbeta primers. Generated by immunoSEQ multiplex PCR, the TCRdb table keeps only in-frame clones and is missing some. In the table there are some 180,000 clones, around 78% of which are singletons. CDR1 and CDR2 (germline): SGHTA, FQGNSA. V gave up 3 bases and J gave up 1 base; unmatched junction bases: 5. There are 16 residues in the CDR3. Sequenced: PBMCs. The TCR comes from a man aged 18 to 35 in good health and CMV-seronegative. V usage is TRBV7-2 and J usage is TRBJ1-3, with 8 bases that match TRBD1. The chain's CDR3 is CASSFGQGRSGNTIYF. The DNA of the CDR3 is TGTGCCAGCAGCTTCGGACAGGGCAGATCTGGAAACACCATATATTTT.